This T cell receptor beta chain was captured by sequencing in a study of T cell repertoires in cytomegalovirus infection. Study as a whole: Indicated by public TCR beta signatures were CMV infection and matching HLA type. Study findings and constraints: Cumulative public TCR beta family frequency identified CMV carriers with the relevant HLA. Clonotype analysis showed dominance of the ex vivo response by HLA-C-restricted CMV-specific TCR beta clonotypes.

Germline V CDR1 and CDR2: SGHVS, FQNEAQ. This CDR3 region has 15 residues. Trimming stripped 1 base from V and 2 bases from J, with 12 bases between. This clonotype was picked up many times. The antigen is undetermined. TCRdb reanalysed the reads using MiXCR and keeps one entry per CDR3 protein. The data show under 600,000 distinct CDR3 sequences, about 17% seen once. This clonotype was sampled from a human donor in good health (CMV status not recorded). Some clones in this sample may be carry-over from other donors' samples. The chain uses TRBV7-8 and TRBJ2-7, with D possibly matching TRBD2 (6 bases). The sample was CD8+ T cells from PBMCs. The CDR3 is CASSLVGGRAYEQYF. The CDR3 DNA sequence: TGTGCCAGCAGCTTAGTGGGAGGTAGGGCCTACGAGCAGTACTTC.